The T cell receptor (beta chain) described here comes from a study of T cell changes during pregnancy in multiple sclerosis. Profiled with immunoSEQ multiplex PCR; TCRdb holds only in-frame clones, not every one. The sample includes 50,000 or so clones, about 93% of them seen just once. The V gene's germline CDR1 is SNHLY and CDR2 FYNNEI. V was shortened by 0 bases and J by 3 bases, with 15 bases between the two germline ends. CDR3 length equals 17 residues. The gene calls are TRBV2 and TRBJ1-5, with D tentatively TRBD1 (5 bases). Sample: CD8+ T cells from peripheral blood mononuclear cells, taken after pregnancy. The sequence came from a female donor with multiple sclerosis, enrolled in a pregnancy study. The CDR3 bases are TGTGCCAGCAGTGAAGCGCTAGGGGCTTTACCCAATCAGCCCCAGCATTTT. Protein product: CASSEALGALPNQPQHF.